This TCR beta chain was sequenced during a study of blood T cells in healthy people across ages. PCR was performed a second time for about 6 to 11 cycles using a sample-barcoded 5' primer and a J-beta primer mix. TCRdb independently ran MiXCR on the 5' RACE reads; one entry per CDR3 protein. The table includes around 710,000 distinct CDR3 sequences, 40% to 45% detected once. V dropped 0 bases and J dropped 8 bases, with 17 bases sitting between them. The CDR3 is 17 residues long. Germline CDR1 reads MGHRA; CDR2 reads YSYEKL. The chain is built from TRBV4-1 and TRBJ1-6, with D tentatively TRBD1 (5 bases). Sample: blood. The TCR originated in a woman between 55 and 75 years old in good health. This CDR3 is CASSQDLRQGNDSPLHF. DNA of the CDR3: TGCGCCAGCAGCCAAGATTTAAGGCAGGGTAACGATTCACCCCTCCACTTT.